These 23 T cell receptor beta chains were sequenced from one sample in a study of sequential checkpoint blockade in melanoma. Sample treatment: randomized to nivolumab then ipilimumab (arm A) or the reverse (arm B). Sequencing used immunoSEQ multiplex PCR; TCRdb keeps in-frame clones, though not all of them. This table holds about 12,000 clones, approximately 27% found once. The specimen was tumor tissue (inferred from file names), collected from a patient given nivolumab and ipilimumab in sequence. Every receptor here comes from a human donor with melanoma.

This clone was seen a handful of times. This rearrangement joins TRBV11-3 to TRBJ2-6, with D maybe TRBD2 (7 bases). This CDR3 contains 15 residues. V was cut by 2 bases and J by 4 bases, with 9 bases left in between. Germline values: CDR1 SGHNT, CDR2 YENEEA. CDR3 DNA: TGTGCCAGCAGCTTAACGGGGGGCGGGGCCAACGTCCTGACTTTC. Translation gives CASSLTGGGANVLTF.

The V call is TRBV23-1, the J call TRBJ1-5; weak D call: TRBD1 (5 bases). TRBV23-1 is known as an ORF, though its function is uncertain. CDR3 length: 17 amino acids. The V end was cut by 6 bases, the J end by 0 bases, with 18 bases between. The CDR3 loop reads CASSLYRDVYSNQPQHF. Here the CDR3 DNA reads TGCGCCAGCAGCTTATATAGGGACGTATATAGCAATCAGCCCCAGCATTTT.

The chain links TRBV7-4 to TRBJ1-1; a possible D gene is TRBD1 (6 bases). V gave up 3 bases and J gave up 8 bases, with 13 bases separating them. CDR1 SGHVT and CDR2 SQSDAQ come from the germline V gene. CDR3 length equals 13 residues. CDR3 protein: CASSFNEGTEAFF. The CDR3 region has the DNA TGTGCCAGCAGCTTTAATGAGGGGACAGAAGCTTTCTTT.

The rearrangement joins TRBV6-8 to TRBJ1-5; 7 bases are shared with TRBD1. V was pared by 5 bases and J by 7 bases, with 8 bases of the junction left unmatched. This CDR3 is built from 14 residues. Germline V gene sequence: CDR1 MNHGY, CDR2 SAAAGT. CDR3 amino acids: CASSPYRGGQPQHF. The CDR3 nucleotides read TGTGCCAGCAGTCCCTACAGGGGAGGACAGCCCCAGCATTTT.

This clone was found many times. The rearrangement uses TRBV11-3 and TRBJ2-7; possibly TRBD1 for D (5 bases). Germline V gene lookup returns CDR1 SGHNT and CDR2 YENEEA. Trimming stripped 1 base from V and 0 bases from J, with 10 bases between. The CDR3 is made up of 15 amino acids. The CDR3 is CASSLGSGNSYEQYF. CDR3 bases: TGTGCCAGCAGCTTAGGATCAGGGAACTCCTACGAGCAGTACTTC.

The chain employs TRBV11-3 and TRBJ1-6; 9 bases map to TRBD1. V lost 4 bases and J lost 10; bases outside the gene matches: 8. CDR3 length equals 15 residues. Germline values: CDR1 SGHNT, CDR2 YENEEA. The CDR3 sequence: CASSSWTGEGSPLHF. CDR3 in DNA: TGTGCCAGCAGCTCTTGGACAGGGGAAGGCTCACCCCTCCACTTT.

CDR3: CASSLEGFPAPYGYTF. The CDR3 DNA is TGCGCCAGCAGCTTGGAGGGGTTCCCGGCACCCTATGGCTACACCTTC. The J gene is TRBJ1-2, the V gene TRBV5-1, with D perhaps TRBD1 (5 bases). The V end was cut by 0 bases, the J end by 4 bases, with 16 bases between. From germline, CDR1 is SGHRS and CDR2 YFSETQ. The CDR3 totals 16 residues.

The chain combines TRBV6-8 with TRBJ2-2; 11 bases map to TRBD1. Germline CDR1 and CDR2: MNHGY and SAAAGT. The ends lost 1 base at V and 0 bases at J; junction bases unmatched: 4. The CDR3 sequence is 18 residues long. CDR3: CASSYFGTGGSNTGELFF. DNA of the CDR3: TGTGCCAGCAGTTACTTCGGGACAGGGGGGTCGAACACCGGGGAGCTGTTTTTT.

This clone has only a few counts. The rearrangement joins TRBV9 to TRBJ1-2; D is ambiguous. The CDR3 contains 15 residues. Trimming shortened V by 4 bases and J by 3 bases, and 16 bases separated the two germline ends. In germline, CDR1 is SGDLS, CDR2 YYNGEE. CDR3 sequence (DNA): TGTGCCAGCAGCTTGGGTATAGGAGGAGACTATGGCTACACCTTC. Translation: CASSLGIGGDYGYTF. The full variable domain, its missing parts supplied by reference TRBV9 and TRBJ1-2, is DSGVTQTPKHLITATGQRVTLRCSPRSGDLSVYWYQQSLDQGLQFLIQYYNGEERAKGNILERFSAQQFPDLHSELNLSSLELGDSALYFCASSLGIGGDYGYTFGSGTRLTVV.

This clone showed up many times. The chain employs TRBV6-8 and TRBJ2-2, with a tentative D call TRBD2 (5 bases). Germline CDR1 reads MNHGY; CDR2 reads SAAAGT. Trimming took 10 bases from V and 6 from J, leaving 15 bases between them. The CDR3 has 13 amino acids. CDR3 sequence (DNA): TGTGCCATCTTAAGTATAGCGTCCGGGGAGCTGTTTTTT. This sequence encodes CAILSIASGELFF.

This CDR3 reads CSVEDRAWGSDTQYF. The DNA for the CDR3 is TGCAGCGTTGAAGATAGGGCCTGGGGGTCAGATACGCAGTATTTT. The V gene is TRBV29-1, the J gene TRBJ2-3; D tentatively reads TRBD1 or TRBD2 (5 bases each). Germline V lookup: CDR1 SQVTM, CDR2 ANQGSEA. Trimming left V 0 bases short and J 4 bases short, with 14 bases between. The CDR3 is 15 residues long.

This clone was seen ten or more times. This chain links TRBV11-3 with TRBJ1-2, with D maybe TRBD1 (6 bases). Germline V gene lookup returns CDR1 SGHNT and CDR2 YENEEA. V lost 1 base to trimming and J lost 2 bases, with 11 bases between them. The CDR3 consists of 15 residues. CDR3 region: CASSLVGGPNYGYTF. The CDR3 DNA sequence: TGTGCCAGCAGCTTAGTGGGGGGGCCCAACTATGGCTACACCTTC.

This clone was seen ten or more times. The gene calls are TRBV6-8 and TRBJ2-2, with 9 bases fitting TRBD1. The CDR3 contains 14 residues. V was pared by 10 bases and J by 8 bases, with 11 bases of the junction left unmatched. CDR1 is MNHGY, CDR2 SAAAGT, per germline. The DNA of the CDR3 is TGTGCCATCAACGGCGGGACAGGGACGGGGGAGCTGTTTTTT. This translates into CAINGGTGTGELFF.

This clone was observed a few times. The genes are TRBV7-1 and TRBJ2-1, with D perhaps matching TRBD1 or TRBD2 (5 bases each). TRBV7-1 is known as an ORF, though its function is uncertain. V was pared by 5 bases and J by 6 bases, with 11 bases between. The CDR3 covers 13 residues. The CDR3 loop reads CASSRDPLNEQFF. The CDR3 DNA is TGTGCCAGCAGCCGGGACCCCCTCAATGAGCAGTTCTTC.

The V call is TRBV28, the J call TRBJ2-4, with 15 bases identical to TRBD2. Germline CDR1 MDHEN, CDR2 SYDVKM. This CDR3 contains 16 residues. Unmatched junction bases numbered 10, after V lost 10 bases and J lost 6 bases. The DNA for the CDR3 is TGTGCCATCTCGGGACTAGCGGGGGGAGTGGGAAACATTCAGTACTTC. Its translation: CAISGLAGGVGNIQYF.

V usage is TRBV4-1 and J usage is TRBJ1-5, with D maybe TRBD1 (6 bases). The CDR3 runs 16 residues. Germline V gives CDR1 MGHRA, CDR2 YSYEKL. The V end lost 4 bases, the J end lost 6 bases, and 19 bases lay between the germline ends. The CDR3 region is CASSPTNREYGQPQHF. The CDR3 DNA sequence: TGCGCCAGCAGCCCCACTAACAGGGAATACGGTCAGCCCCAGCATTTT.

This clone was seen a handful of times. The DNA of the CDR3 is TGTGCCAGCAGCGCCGGGACGGGAATGAACACTGAAGCTTTCTTT. Protein sequence: CASSAGTGMNTEAFF. The chain recombines TRBV11-3 with TRBJ1-1, with D tentatively TRBD1 (5 bases). The CDR3 totals 15 residues. V shed 5 bases and J shed 0 bases, with 13 bases lying between them. The V gene's germline CDR1 is SGHNT and CDR2 YENEEA.

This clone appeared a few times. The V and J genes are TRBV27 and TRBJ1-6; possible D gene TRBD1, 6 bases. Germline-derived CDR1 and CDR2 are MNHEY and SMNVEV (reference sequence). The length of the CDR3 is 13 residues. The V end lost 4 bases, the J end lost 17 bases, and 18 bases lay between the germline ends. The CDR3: CASSSGGGRWFHF. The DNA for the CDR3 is TGTGCCAGCAGTTCCGGAGGGGGTCGGTGGTTCCACTTT.

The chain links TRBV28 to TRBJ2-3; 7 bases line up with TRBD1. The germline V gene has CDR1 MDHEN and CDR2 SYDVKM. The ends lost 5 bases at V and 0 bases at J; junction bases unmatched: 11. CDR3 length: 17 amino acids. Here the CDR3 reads CASSPQETGFSTDTQYF. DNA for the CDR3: TGTGCCAGCAGTCCACAAGAGACAGGGTTTAGCACAGATACGCAGTATTTT.

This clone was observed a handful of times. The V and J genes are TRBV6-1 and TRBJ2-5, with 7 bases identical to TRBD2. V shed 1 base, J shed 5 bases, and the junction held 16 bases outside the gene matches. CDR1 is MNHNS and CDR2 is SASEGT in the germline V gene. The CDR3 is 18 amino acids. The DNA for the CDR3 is TGTGCCAGCAGTGAAGTTCATGTGTTTGGGGGGGGATTTGAGACCCAGTACTTC. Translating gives CASSEVHVFGGGFETQYF.

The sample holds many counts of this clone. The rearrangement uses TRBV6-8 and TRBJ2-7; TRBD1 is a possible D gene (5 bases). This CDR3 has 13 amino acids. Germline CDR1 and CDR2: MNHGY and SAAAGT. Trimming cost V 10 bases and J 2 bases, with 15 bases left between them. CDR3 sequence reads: CATSRQNPYEQYV. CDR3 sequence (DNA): TGTGCCACGAGCCGACAGAATCCCTACGAGCAGTACGTC.

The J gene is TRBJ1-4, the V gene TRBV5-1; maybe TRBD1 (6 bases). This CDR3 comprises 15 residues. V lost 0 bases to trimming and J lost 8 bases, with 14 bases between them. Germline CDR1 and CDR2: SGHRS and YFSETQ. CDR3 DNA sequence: TGCGCCAGCAGCTTGGCCGGGTGGCAGGGGGAAAAACTGTTTTTT. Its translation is CASSLAGWQGEKLFF.

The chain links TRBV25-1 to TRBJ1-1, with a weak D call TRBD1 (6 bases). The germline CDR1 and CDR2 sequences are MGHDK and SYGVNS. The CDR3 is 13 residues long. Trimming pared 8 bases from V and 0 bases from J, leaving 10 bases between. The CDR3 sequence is CASGTTLNTEAFF. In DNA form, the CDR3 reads TGTGCCAGCGGGACAACTTTGAACACTGAAGCTTTCTTT.